The following is a TCR beta chain sequence with its context. Some clones are missing from TCRdb's copy, which holds only in-frame ones; the method was immunoSEQ multiplex PCR. This table holds about 400,000 clones, 95% found once. These data belong to a study of shared T cell receptors in the human thymus. This CDR3 spans 16 amino acids. Per the germline V gene, CDR1 is SEHNR and CDR2 is FQNEAQ (reference sequence). V lost 6 bases to trimming and J lost 3 bases; unmatched junction nucleotides: 8. Sequencing was carried out using thymocytes. The chain couples TRBV7-9 to TRBJ2-3, with 11 positions matching TRBD2. The TCR comes from a human donor. CDR3 in amino acids: CASRLFGLAGTDTQYF. In DNA, the CDR3 is TGTGCCAGCAGACTATTCGGACTAGCGGGTACAGATACGCAGTATTTT. Full variable domain (missing parts from reference TRBV7-9 and TRBJ2-3): DTGVSQNPRHKITKRGQNVTFRCDPISEHNRLYWYRQTLGQGPEFLTYFQNEAQLEKSRLLSDRFSAERPKGSFSTLEIQRTEQGDSAMYLCASRLFGLAGTDTQYFGPGTRLTVL.